This T cell receptor beta chain came from a study of a mutant IDH1 vaccine in newly diagnosed glioma. With regard to this clone: Its specificity is unknown.

Data came from immunoSEQ multiplex PCR; TCRdb stores just in-frame clones and leaves some out. Of about 82,000 clones listed, roughly 85% were seen once; the top ten hold around 2%. The length of the CDR3 is 13 residues. Germline V gene lookup returns CDR1 MDHEN and CDR2 SYDVKM. V was shortened by 6 bases and J by 7 bases, with 16 bases between the two germline ends. Described time point: week 23, last vaccination. One vaccine dose held 300 ug of mutant IDH1 20-mer peptide and came with topical imiquimod. Specimen: PBMCs, collected from a glioma patient whose treatment included an IDH1 peptide vaccine. The J gene is TRBJ2-7, the V gene TRBV28; D is possibly TRBD1 (5 bases). The clonotype originates from a man aged 25-40 years with glioma. Some clones in this sample may be carry-over from other donors' samples. CDR3: CASRTPGWQEQYF. As DNA, the CDR3 is TGTGCCAGCAGGACCCCAGGGTGGCAAGAGCAGTACTTC.